This T cell receptor beta chain comes out of a study of cytomegalovirus exposure and HLA in healthy donors. In the study overall: An earlier analysis found fewer than 140 million unique TCR beta sequences from about 190 million T cells. About 79% of 300 to 450 genotyped donors fell in the Caucasian-associated ancestry cluster. Findings and caveats of the study: According to the study, around 160 TCR beta chains were cytomegalovirus-associated.

The PCR employed 60 Vbeta primers together with 13 Jbeta primers. TCRdb's table, derived via immunoSEQ multiplex PCR, lists solely in-frame clones and lacks some. The sample records under 300,000 clones, roughly 81% being singletons. From germline, CDR1 is MDHEN and CDR2 SYDVKM. The CDR3 totals 14 residues. The ends were cut back, 3 bases at V and 4 bases at J, with 13 bases in the middle. This cohort consisted of healthy bone marrow donors. As for this clone: Its target is unknown.

The receptor was derived from a woman aged 40 to 55 in good health and CMV-seropositive. Sequencing was carried out using PBMCs. The chain joins TRBV28 to TRBJ2-7; D might be TRBD1 (5 bases). CDR3: CASSLGGQGYEQYF. The DNA of the CDR3 is TGTGCCAGCAGTTTGGGTGGGCAGGGTTACGAGCAGTACTTC.